Each of the 30 T cell receptor beta chains below was sequenced from the same sample in a study of T cell responses to AZD1222 COVID-19 vaccine. Clones were sequenced by immunoSEQ multiplex PCR, and TCRdb holds only the in-frame ones, with some missing. The data contain approximately 210,000 clones, around 94% of them singletons. The material sequenced was peripheral blood, taken 28 days after the second dose of the MenACWY control vaccine. The receptor set was obtained from an adult who received the MenACWY meningococcal vaccine as a control.

V is TRBV12-3 or TRBV12-4 and J is TRBJ2-3; D possibly corresponds to TRBD2 (5 bases). The CDR3 contains 12 residues. V lost 3 bases and J 6 bases, leaving 7 bases between the germline ends. In DNA form, the CDR3 reads TGTGCCAGCAGTTTTGGAGGTGATACGCAGTATTTT. It yields the protein CASSFGGDTQYF.

Here the CDR3 reads CASSLERGTSSYNEQFF. For the CDR3, the DNA is TGTGCCAGCAGCTTAGAAAGAGGAACAAGCTCCTACAATGAGCAGTTCTTC. The chain links TRBV7-6 to TRBJ2-1; D call uncertain. CDR3 length equals 17 residues. Germline V gene lookup returns CDR1 SGHVS and CDR2 FNYEAQ. Trimming pared 1 base from V and 0 bases from J, leaving 13 bases between.

The rearrangement joins TRBV5-1 to TRBJ1-6; no reliable D call. V lost 0 bases to trimming and J lost 2 bases, with 21 bases between them. The germline gives CDR1 SGHRS, CDR2 YFSETQ. This CDR3 has 20 residues. CDR3 sequence (DNA): TGCGCCAGCAGCTTGGCTCCGTCCACCGGCGGAGGGACCTATAATTCACCCCTCCACTTT. Translated, it gives CASSLAPSTGGGTYNSPLHF.

This chain connects TRBV4-2 to TRBJ1-3; D uncertain. Looked up from germline, CDR1 is LGHNA and CDR2 is YNFKEQ. V gave up 4 bases and J gave up 0 bases, with 13 bases separating them. The CDR3 runs 16 residues. This CDR3 reads CASSPRSRGSGNTIYF. CDR3 bases: TGTGCCAGCAGCCCCAGGTCCCGTGGCTCTGGAAACACCATATATTTT.

This chain joins TRBV7-2 and TRBJ1-2; D is undetermined. CDR1 is SGHTA, CDR2 FQGNSA, per germline. The ends were cut back, 2 bases at V and 4 bases at J, with 8 bases in the middle. There are 13 residues in the CDR3. The CDR3 nucleotides read TGTGCCAGCAGCTTATGGGGTTCCTATGGCTACACCTTC. It is translated as CASSLWGSYGYTF.

This chain's CDR3 is CASSLVKHQPQHF. The CDR3 DNA reads as TGTGCCAGCAGCTTGGTCAAGCATCAGCCCCAGCATTTT. This chain connects TRBV5-8 to TRBJ1-5; D unresolved. Trimming took off 0 bases at V and 5 bases at J, with 6 bases between the two ends. The CDR3 has 13 residues. Germline V gives CDR1 SGHTS, CDR2 YDEGEE.

This clone was seen just once. The gene calls are TRBV28 and TRBJ1-1; D remains ambiguous. This CDR3 is 11 amino acids long. Germline V gene lookup returns CDR1 MDHEN and CDR2 SYDVKM. With 8 bases removed from V and 1 base from J, the gap between germline ends came to 5 bases. DNA of the CDR3: TGTGCCAGCTTAGGGAACACTGAAGCTTTCTTT. Its translation: CASLGNTEAFF.

The chain joins TRBV27 to TRBJ1-1; D unresolved. Trimming removed 4 bases at V and 0 bases at J, with 12 bases between. CDR3 size: 15 residues. Germline assignment: CDR1 MNHEY and CDR2 SMNVEV (reference sequence). Written as DNA, the CDR3 is TGTGCCAGCAGTTCCCGAGTCTCCATGAACACTGAAGCTTTCTTT. This sequence encodes CASSSRVSMNTEAFF.

This clone was observed a single time. The J gene is TRBJ2-7, the V gene TRBV7-6; 9 bases line up with TRBD1. The CDR3 is made up of 16 amino acids. With 1 base clipped from V and 0 bases from J, the junction kept 4 bases outside the gene matches. The germline gives CDR1 SGHVS, CDR2 FNYEAQ. Here the CDR3 reads CASSLGGTGFSYEQYF. Written as DNA, the CDR3 is TGTGCCAGCAGCTTAGGAGGGACAGGGTTCTCCTACGAGCAGTACTTC.

This clone was recorded once. The V and J genes are TRBV27 and TRBJ2-7; 10 nucleotides align to TRBD2. This CDR3 comprises 14 residues. Per the germline V gene, CDR1 is MNHEY and CDR2 is SMNVEV (reference sequence). The trim removed 6 bases at V and 4 bases at J, leaving 6 bases unmatched. The CDR3 loop reads CASRPSGRGYEQYF. The DNA for the CDR3 is TGTGCCAGCAGACCTAGCGGGAGAGGTTACGAGCAGTACTTC.

The chain employs TRBV4-2 and TRBJ2-1; D perhaps matches TRBD2 (7 bases). The germline CDR1 and CDR2 sequences are LGHNA and YNFKEQ. The CDR3 covers 18 residues. Trimming took off 0 bases at V and 9 bases at J, with 24 bases between the two ends. The CDR3 nucleotides are TGTGCCAGCAGCCAAGAAGGGTTGTTGCGGGGGCCAGAGGCTGAGCAGTTCTTC. This sequence encodes CASSQEGLLRGPEAEQFF.

The chain employs TRBV27 and TRBJ2-7; D possibly corresponds to TRBD2 (6 bases). CDR1 is MNHEY, CDR2 SMNVEV, per germline (reference sequence). This CDR3 has 14 amino acids. Between the trimmed V and J ends, which lost 1 base and 5 bases, there was a span of 12 bases. The CDR3 sequence: CASSLFRGSHEQYF. The DNA for the CDR3 is TGTGCCAGCAGTTTATTCCGGGGGTCCCACGAGCAGTACTTC.

Here the CDR3 reads CASSLEGGGLTYNEQFF. CDR3 DNA sequence: TGTGCCAGCAGCTTAGAGGGGGGGGGCCTCACCTACAATGAGCAGTTCTTC. V usage is TRBV11-2 and J usage is TRBJ2-1, with TRBD2 as a possible D gene (7 bases). Trimming removed 0 bases at V and 2 bases at J, with 14 bases between. This CDR3 region has 17 residues. CDR1 and CDR2 (germline): SGHAT, FQNNGV.

This clone was picked up a small number of times. V is TRBV28 and J is TRBJ1-2; D may be TRBD1 (5 bases). The CDR3 covers 13 residues. Trimming pared 2 bases from V and 1 base from J, leaving 5 bases between. Germline-derived CDR1 and CDR2 are MDHEN and SYDVKM. CDR3 in amino acids: CASSLGGNYGYTF. The CDR3 DNA reads TGTGCCAGCAGTTTAGGGGGTAACTATGGCTACACCTTC.

The rearrangement joins TRBV3-1 (or the pseudogene TRBV3-2) to TRBJ2-2; D might be TRBD2 (6 bases). Germline assignment: CDR1 LGHDT and CDR2 YNNKEL (reference sequence). The CDR3 contains 14 residues. Trimming pared 4 bases from V and 8 bases from J, leaving 14 bases between. This chain's CDR3 is CASSRSGVFGELFF. Written as DNA, the CDR3 is TGTGCCAGCAGCCGGTCGGGGGTATTTGGGGAGCTGTTTTTT.

The V and J genes are TRBV3-1 (or the pseudogene TRBV3-2) and TRBJ1-3; D uncertain. The CDR3 totals 16 residues. The germline V and J ends were trimmed by 3 bases and 4 bases, with 16 bases remaining between them. Germline CDR1 LGHDT, CDR2 YNNKEL (reference sequence). The CDR3 loop reads CASSHQADLRGNTIYF. DNA for the CDR3: TGTGCCAGCAGCCACCAGGCGGACTTGAGGGGAAACACCATATATTTT.

The chain carries TRBV6-6 and TRBJ2-3, with 8 bases that match TRBD2. V shed 6 bases and J 0 bases; nucleotides not matched to a gene: 20. Germline CDR1 reads MNHNY; CDR2 reads SVGAGI (reference sequence). This CDR3 contains 20 residues. The chain's CDR3 is CASSWPGAGGRTLSTDTQYF. In nucleotides, the CDR3 is TGTGCCAGCAGCTGGCCTGGGGCGGGGGGAAGAACACTTAGCACAGATACGCAGTATTTT.

J is TRBJ2-3 and V is TRBV9; 12 bases line up with TRBD2. The germline V gene encodes CDR1 SGDLS and CDR2 YYNGEE. This CDR3 spans 16 amino acids. The trim removed 3 bases at V and 2 bases at J, leaving 4 bases unmatched. The CDR3 region has the DNA TGTGCCAGCAGCGCTAGCGGGGGGGCCGTCACAGATACGCAGTATTTT. This sequence encodes CASSASGGAVTDTQYF.

This chain links TRBV12-3 or TRBV12-4 with TRBJ1-6; D remains unclear. This CDR3 is built from 11 residues. Trimming shortened V by 2 bases and J by 14 bases, and 7 bases separated the two germline ends. CDR3 sequence: CASSLPGTLHF. CDR3 in DNA: TGTGCCAGCAGTTTACCTGGCACCCTCCACTTT.

This rearrangement joins TRBV24-1 to TRBJ2-1, with D tentatively TRBD1 (6 bases). V was shortened by 5 bases and J by 4 bases, with 8 bases between the two germline ends. CDR1 is KGHDR and CDR2 is SFDVKD in the germline V gene. The CDR3 is 13 residues long. The CDR3 sequence: CATSAGQYNEQFF. The DNA for the CDR3 is TGTGCCACCAGTGCCGGACAGTACAATGAGCAGTTCTTC.

This clone was seen just once. V usage is TRBV5-6 and J usage is TRBJ2-7, with a tentative D call TRBD2 (6 bases). Germline CDR1 and CDR2: SGHDT and YYEEEE. Trimming left V 0 bases short and J 0 bases short, with 13 bases between. The CDR3 is 16 residues long. CDR3 coding DNA: TGTGCCAGCAGCTTGGGGGGAGGTGAAAGCTCCTACGAGCAGTACTTC. The encoded protein is CASSLGGGESSYEQYF.

V gene TRBV9 combines with J gene TRBJ2-2; no definite D call. The CDR3 is 16 amino acids. V gave up 0 bases and J gave up 1 base, with 10 bases separating them. Germline V gives CDR1 SGDLS, CDR2 YYNGEE. CDR3 in DNA: TGTGCCAGCAGCGTAGAAGTGTCGTGGAACACCGGGGAGCTGTTTTTT. This sequence encodes CASSVEVSWNTGELFF.

This clone was recorded once. The J gene is TRBJ1-2, the V gene TRBV7-9; tentatively, D is TRBD1 (5 bases). This CDR3 has 12 residues. CDR1 SEHNR and CDR2 FQNEAQ come from the germline V gene (reference sequence). Deletions cut 6 bases from V and 8 bases from J, with 13 bases between. The CDR3 reads CASRQDLWGYTF. The CDR3 DNA reads as TGTGCCAGCAGACAGGACCTCTGGGGCTACACCTTC.

The CDR3 DNA reads TGTGCCAGCAGCTTTAATTACGAGCAGTACTTC. Its translation: CASSFNYEQYF. The chain links TRBV5-4 to TRBJ2-7; D is undetermined. The CDR3 has 11 amino acids. The germline gives CDR1 SGHNT, CDR2 YYREEE (reference sequence). V dropped 2 bases and J dropped 4 bases, with 4 bases sitting between them.

This clone came up once. This CDR3 is also generated by other DNA sequences in the sample. The rearrangement links TRBV9 to TRBJ2-7; no firm D call. CDR1 is SGDLS and CDR2 is YYNGEE in the germline V gene. This CDR3 spans 13 amino acids. V lost 0 bases to trimming and J lost 0 bases, with 4 bases between them. CDR3 in DNA: TGTGCCAGCAGCGTAGAGAGCTCCTACGAGCAGTACTTC. It encodes CASSVESSYEQYF. Combining the CDR3 with reference TRBV9 and TRBJ2-7 gives the whole variable domain DSGVTQTPKHLITATGQRVTLRCSPRSGDLSVYWYQQSLDQGLQFLIQYYNGEERAKGNILERFSAQQFPDLHSELNLSSLELGDSALYFCASSVESSYEQYFGPGTRLTVT.

The chain recombines TRBV4-1 with TRBJ2-7, with D maybe TRBD2 (6 bases). The length of the CDR3 is 14 residues. Germline V gene lookup returns CDR1 MGHRA and CDR2 YSYEKL. V was trimmed by 4 bases and J by 2 bases, leaving 12 bases between them. CDR3: CASSPTRGAYEQYF. CDR3 sequence (DNA): TGCGCCAGCAGCCCGACTAGAGGAGCCTACGAGCAGTACTTC.

The CDR3 spells CASSQALWVRSEAFF. The DNA of the CDR3 is TGTGCCAGCAGCCAAGCTCTGTGGGTGAGGAGTGAAGCTTTCTTT. V gene TRBV3-1 (or the pseudogene TRBV3-2) combines with J gene TRBJ1-1, with D uncertain. V was pared by 1 base and J by 7 bases, with 16 bases between. Per germline, CDR1 LGHDT and CDR2 YNNKEL (reference sequence). The CDR3 contains 15 residues.

The V gene is TRBV3-1 (or the pseudogene TRBV3-2), the J gene TRBJ2-7; D is perhaps TRBD1 (5 bases). V lost 5 bases, J lost 0 bases, and 11 bases lay in between. This CDR3 comprises 14 residues. CDR1 and CDR2 (germline): LGHDT, YNNKEL (reference sequence). In nucleotides, the CDR3 is TGTGCCAGCAGCGCGCGGACATTCTCCTACGAGCAGTACTTC. Its protein product is CASSARTFSYEQYF.

The chain employs TRBV3-1 (or the pseudogene TRBV3-2) and TRBJ1-1; maybe TRBD1 (6 bases). The germline CDR1 and CDR2 sequences are LGHDT and YNNKEL (reference sequence). This CDR3 comprises 14 residues. Between the trimmed V and J ends, which lost 5 bases and 0 bases, there was a span of 10 bases. In nucleotides, the CDR3 is TGTGCCAGCAGCGCGGGACATATGAACACTGAAGCTTTCTTT. Translating gives CASSAGHMNTEAFF.

The chain links TRBV6-5 to TRBJ1-4; TRBD1 matches at 10 bases. CDR1 is MNHEY, CDR2 SVGAGI, per germline. The CDR3 has 14 residues. The trim removed 6 bases at V and 7 bases at J, leaving 5 bases unmatched. CDR3 sequence: CASSIGQGGEKLFF. CDR3 coding DNA: TGTGCCAGCAGCATAGGACAGGGGGGTGAAAAACTGTTTTTT.